This TCR beta chain was obtained from a study of cytotoxic CD8 clonotypes in ibrutinib-treated CLL. Study summary: The cohort had around 11 relapsed/refractory and some 14 treatment-naive patients, 17 IGHV unmutated. Samples averaged 255,043 productive templates and tens of thousands of productive rearrangements. Partial responses totalled some 24 and complete responses 2; after median around 74 months, approximately 15 remained remitted and approximately twelve progressed.

Profiling relied on immunoSEQ multiplex PCR, and the TCRdb table lists in-frame clones only, not all of them. Of about 140,000 clones detected, approximately 80% appear once; the ten largest clones hold approximately 27%. Germline-derived CDR1 and CDR2 are MDHEN and SYDVKM. V lost 7 bases and J 5 bases, leaving 18 bases between the germline ends. The CDR3 has 15 residues. Findings and limits, study-wide: Public clonotypes, rarely seen, contracted or held steady on treatment.

A note on this clone: What it binds is unknown.

The chain employs TRBV28 and TRBJ2-4, with D perhaps matching TRBD1 (7 bases). The sequence came from a human donor with chronic lymphocytic leukemia. The sequenced sample was PBMCs, obtained after 12 months of ibrutinib treatment. The CDR3 sequence: CASIETGRFENIQYF. As DNA, the CDR3 is TGTGCCAGCATAGAGACAGGGAGGTTTGAAAACATTCAGTACTTC.